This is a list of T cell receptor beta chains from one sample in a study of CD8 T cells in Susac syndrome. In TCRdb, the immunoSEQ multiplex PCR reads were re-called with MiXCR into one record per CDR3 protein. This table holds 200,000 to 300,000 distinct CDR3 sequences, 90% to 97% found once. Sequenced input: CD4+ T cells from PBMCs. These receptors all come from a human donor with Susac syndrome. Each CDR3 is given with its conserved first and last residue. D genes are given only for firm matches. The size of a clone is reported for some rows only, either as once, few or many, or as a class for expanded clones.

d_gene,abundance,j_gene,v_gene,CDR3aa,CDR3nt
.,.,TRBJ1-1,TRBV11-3,CASSPRQPNTEAFF,TGTGCCAGCAGCCCGAGACAGCCGAACACTGAAGCTTTCTTT
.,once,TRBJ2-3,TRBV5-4,CASSWGGVGNTDTQYF,TGTGCCAGCAGCTGGGGCGGGGTTGGCAACACGGATACGCAGTATTTT
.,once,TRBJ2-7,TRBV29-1,CSVEGPPPGEQYF,TGCAGCGTTGAAGGCCCACCCCCTGGGGAGCAGTACTTC
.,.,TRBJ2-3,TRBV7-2,CASTADRTSTDTQYF,TGTGCCAGCACCGCAGACAGGACGAGCACAGATACGCAGTATTTT
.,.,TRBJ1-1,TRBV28,CASKVESEEAFF,TGTGCCAGCAAAGTTGAGTCAGAAGAAGCTTTCTTT
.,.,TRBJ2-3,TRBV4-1,CASSHPRIGLTDTQYF,TGCGCCAGCAGCCACCCTCGGATAGGCCTCACAGATACGCAGTATTTT
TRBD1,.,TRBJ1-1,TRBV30,CAWSPKGTDFNTEAFF,TGTGCCTGGAGTCCAAAGGGGACAGATTTTAACACTGAAGCTTTCTTT
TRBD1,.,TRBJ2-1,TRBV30,CARPFDRGRDNEQFF,TGTGCCCGACCCTTCGACAGGGGGAGGGACAATGAGCAGTTCTTC
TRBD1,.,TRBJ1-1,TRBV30,CASQGDAAEAFF,TGTGCCTCTCAGGGGGATGCCGCTGAAGCTTTCTTT
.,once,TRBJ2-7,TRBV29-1,CSVDSGDYEQYF,TGCAGCGTTGACTCAGGCGATTACGAGCAGTACTTC
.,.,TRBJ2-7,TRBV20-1,CSARTRNYEQYF,TGCAGTGCCAGGACACGGAACTACGAGCAGTACTTC
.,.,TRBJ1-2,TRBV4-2,CASSHQGMVDGYTF,TGTGCCAGCAGCCATCAGGGAATGGTTGATGGCTACACCTTC
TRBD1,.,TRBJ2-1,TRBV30,CVSQPGQGIFGEQFF,TGTGTTTCTCAACCGGGACAGGGAATATTTGGTGAGCAGTTCTTC
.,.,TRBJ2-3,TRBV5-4,CASSFRDSTDTQYF,TGTGCCAGCAGCTTCCGGGACAGCACAGATACGCAGTATTTT
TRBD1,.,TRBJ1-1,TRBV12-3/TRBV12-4,CASTLAGGTEAFF,TGTGCCAGCACCTTAGCAGGGGGCACTGAAGCTTTCTTT
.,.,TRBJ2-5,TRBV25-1,CASSDERMETQYF,TGTGCCAGCAGTGACGAGCGAATGGAGACCCAGTACTTC
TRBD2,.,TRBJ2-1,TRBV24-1,CATSGGGLVKDEQFF,TGTGCCACCAGTGGTGGGGGACTAGTGAAGGATGAGCAGTTCTTC
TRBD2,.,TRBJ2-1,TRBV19,CASSPGLAYNEQFF,TGTGCCAGTAGTCCGGGACTAGCCTACAATGAGCAGTTCTTC
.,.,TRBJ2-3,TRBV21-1,CASSLKSVAGDTSTDTQYF,TGTGCCAGCAGCCTCAAGTCGGTAGCGGGAGACACTAGCACAGATACGCAGTATTTT
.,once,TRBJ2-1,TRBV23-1,CANGARFPPGNEQFF,TGCGCCAATGGGGCCCGGTTTCCCCCCGGGAATGAGCAGTTCTTC
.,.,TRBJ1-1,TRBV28,CASSLQGIAFF,TGTGCCAGCAGTTTGCAGGGCATCGCTTTCTTT
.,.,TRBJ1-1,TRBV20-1,CSARDQGRFEAFF,TGCAGTGCTAGAGATCAGGGGCGCTTTGAAGCTTTCTTT
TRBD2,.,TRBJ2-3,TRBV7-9,CASSSRGTSGSADTQYF,TGTGCCAGCAGTTCCCGAGGGACTAGCGGGTCAGCAGATACGCAGTATTTT
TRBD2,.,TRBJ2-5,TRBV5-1,CASSLGLAGAVSGETQYF,TGCGCCAGCAGCTTGGGGTTAGCGGGAGCCGTGTCGGGAGAGACCCAGTACTTC
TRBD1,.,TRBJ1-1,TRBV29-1,CSVARDRVLTEAFF,TGCAGCGTTGCCCGGGACAGGGTACTTACTGAAGCTTTCTTT
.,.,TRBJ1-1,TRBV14,CASSRPGTLINTEAFF,TGTGCCAGCAGCCGTCCCGGGACACTTATTAACACTGAAGCTTTCTTT
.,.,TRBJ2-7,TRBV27,CASSLDPWDFLSYEQYF,TGTGCCAGCAGTTTAGATCCGTGGGACTTCCTCTCCTACGAGCAGTACTTC
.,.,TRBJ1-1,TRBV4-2,CASSPRGGRGAFF,TGTGCCAGCAGCCCACGGGGGGGGCGAGGAGCTTTCTTT
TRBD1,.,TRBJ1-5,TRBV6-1,CASSAYRGDSNQPQHF,TGTGCCAGCAGTGCTTACAGGGGGGATAGCAATCAGCCCCAGCATTTT
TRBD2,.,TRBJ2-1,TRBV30,CAWRAAGPHNEQFF,TGTGCCTGGAGGGCAGCGGGGCCACACAATGAGCAGTTCTTC
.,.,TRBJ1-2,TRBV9,CASSGDGPNYGYTF,TGTGCCAGCAGCGGGGACGGTCCTAACTATGGCTACACCTTC
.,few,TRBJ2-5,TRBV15,CATSRDRETQYF,TGTGCCACCAGCAGAGATCGGGAGACCCAGTACTTC
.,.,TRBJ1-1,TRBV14,CASSQGRIEAFF,TGTGCCAGCAGCCAAGGACGTATTGAAGCTTTCTTT
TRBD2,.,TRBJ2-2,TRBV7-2,CASSPFVTSAGELFF,TGTGCCAGCAGCCCTTTCGTGACTAGCGCCGGGGAGCTGTTTTTT
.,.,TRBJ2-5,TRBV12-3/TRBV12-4,CASSPRRTDLQETQYF,TGTGCCAGCAGCCCCCGGCGGACGGACCTCCAAGAGACCCAGTACTTC
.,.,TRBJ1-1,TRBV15,CATSRAQTWNTEAFF,TGTGCCACCAGCAGAGCTCAAACCTGGAACACTGAAGCTTTCTTT
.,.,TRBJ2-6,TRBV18,CASSRGDGANVLTF,TGTGCCAGCTCACGGGGCGATGGGGCCAACGTCCTGACTTTC
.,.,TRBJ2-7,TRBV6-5,CASSPGPTSEQYF,TGTGCCAGCAGTCCCGGACCTACTAGCGAGCAGTACTTC
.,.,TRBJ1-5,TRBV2,CASSPQGVNQPQHF,TGTGCCAGCAGCCCGCAAGGGGTCAATCAGCCCCAGCATTTT
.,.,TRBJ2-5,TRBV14,CASSQAVRQTQYF,TGTGCCAGCAGCCAGGCAGTCCGGCAGACCCAGTACTTC
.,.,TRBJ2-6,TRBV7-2,CASSLVGSGANVLTF,TGTGCCAGCAGCCTAGTCGGTTCTGGGGCCAACGTCCTGACTTTC
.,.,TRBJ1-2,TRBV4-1,CASSQGEGRYHYGYTF,TGCGCCAGCAGCCAAGGAGAGGGCAGGTACCACTATGGCTACACCTTC
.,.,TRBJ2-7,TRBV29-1,CSVRGHLRRAEQYF,TGCAGCGTTCGGGGACACCTACGTCGAGCCGAGCAGTACTTC
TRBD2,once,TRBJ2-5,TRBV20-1,CSARGLAEETQYF,TGCAGTGCTAGGGGACTAGCGGAAGAGACCCAGTACTTC
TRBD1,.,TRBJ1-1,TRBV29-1,CSGSQGGNTEAFF,TGCAGCGGATCACAGGGGGGGAACACTGAAGCTTTCTTT
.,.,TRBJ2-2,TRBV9,CASTLWDRNTGELFF,TGTGCCAGCACCTTATGGGATCGGAACACCGGGGAGCTGTTTTTT
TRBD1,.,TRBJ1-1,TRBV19,CASSPPGQYTEAFF,TGTGCCAGTAGTCCCCCGGGACAGTACACTGAAGCTTTCTTT
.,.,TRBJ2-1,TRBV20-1,CSARVTGSYNEQFF,TGCAGTGCTAGAGTCACGGGATCCTACAATGAGCAGTTCTTC
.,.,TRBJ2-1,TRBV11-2,CASSLSTAAYNEQFF,TGTGCCAGCAGCTTATCCACGGCTGCGTACAATGAGCAGTTCTTC
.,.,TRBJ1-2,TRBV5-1,CASSFGRPISGGYTF,TGCGCCAGCAGCTTCGGACGACCTATCTCCGGTGGCTACACCTTC
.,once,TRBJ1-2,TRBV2,CASSESVRGYTF,TGTGCCAGCAGTGAAAGTGTTCGTGGCTACACCTTC
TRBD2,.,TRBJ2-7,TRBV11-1,CASSLPLAGASYEQYF,TGTGCCAGCAGCTTACCCTTAGCGGGAGCTTCCTACGAGCAGTACTTC
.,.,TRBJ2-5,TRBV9,CASSDGLLLETQYF,TGTGCCAGTTCCGACGGACTTTTACTGGAGACCCAGTACTTC
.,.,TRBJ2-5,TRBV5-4,CASSPPPPETQYF,TGTGCCAGCAGCCCACCCCCTCCAGAGACCCAGTACTTC
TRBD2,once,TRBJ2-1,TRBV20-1,CSALAGGLGYNEQFF,TGCAGTGCCTTAGCGGGAGGGCTAGGCTACAATGAGCAGTTCTTC
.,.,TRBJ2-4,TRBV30,CAWKGHLMDIQYF,TGTGCCTGGAAAGGACATCTGATGGACATTCAGTACTTC
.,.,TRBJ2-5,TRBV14,CASTPGRSGLAFGETQYF,TGTGCCAGCACCCCGGGACGATCGGGGCTAGCCTTTGGGGAGACCCAGTACTTC
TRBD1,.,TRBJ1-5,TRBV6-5,CASSYSWDSYQPQHF,TGTGCCAGCAGTTACTCTTGGGACAGCTATCAGCCCCAGCATTTT
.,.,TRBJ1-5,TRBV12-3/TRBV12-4,CASSLGDKGSPQHF,TGTGCCAGCAGTTTGGGGGACAAGGGGTCGCCCCAGCATTTT